The 21 T cell receptor beta chains below were found in one sample sequenced in a study of long-term antiretroviral therapy in people with HIV. The run of the v3.0 immunoSEQ assay was at survey level. The protocol was immunoSEQ multiplex PCR, while the TCRdb copy is restricted to in-frame clones and leaves out a portion. Of tens of thousands of clones detected, 65% to 90% appear once; the ten largest clones hold around 13%. The material sequenced was unsorted PBMCs, taken 0.3 years after starting antiretroviral therapy. These receptors all come from a man aged 18 to 30 with HIV.

The chain employs TRBV2 and TRBJ2-6, with D perhaps TRBD1 or TRBD2 (5 bases each). In germline, CDR1 is SNHLY, CDR2 FYNNEI. Trimming pared 5 bases from V and 1 base from J, leaving 15 bases between. This CDR3 spans 17 amino acids. DNA for the CDR3: TGTGCCAGCAGTCAACCGGGACGGCCGTCTGGGGCCAACGTCCTGACTTTC. Amino acids: CASSQPGRPSGANVLTF. Variable domain in full (rest from reference TRBV2 and TRBJ2-6): EPEVTQTPSHQVTQMGQEVILRCVPISNHLYFYWYRQILGQKVEFLVSFYNNEISEKSEIFDDQFSVERPDGSNFTLKIRSTKLEDSAMYFCASSQPGRPSGANVLTFGAGSRLTVL.

V usage is TRBV28 and J usage is TRBJ1-4; D gene uncertain. Deletions cut 6 bases from V and 2 bases from J, with 16 bases between. This CDR3 has 16 residues. Germline CDR1 and CDR2: MDHEN and SYDVKM. The CDR3 DNA follows: TGTGCCAGCAGCTTCGAAGGGATAACGACTAATGAAAAACTGTTTTTT. Protein product: CASSFEGITTNEKLFF.

CDR3 protein: CASSLWQGQRTEQYF. The CDR3 nucleotides are TGTGCCAGCAGCTTATGGCAGGGGCAGCGGACCGAGCAGTACTTC. The chain uses TRBV7-9 and TRBJ2-7; D might be TRBD1 (6 bases). V lost 2 bases and J 6 bases, leaving 17 bases between the germline ends. Germline-derived CDR1 and CDR2 are SEHNR and FQNEAQ (reference sequence). CDR3 length: 15 residues.

V and J are TRBV11-1 and TRBJ2-2, with D possibly TRBD1 on 6 matching bases. V was cut by 3 bases and J by 4 bases, with 21 bases left in between. This CDR3 contains 18 residues. The germline V gene encodes CDR1 SGHAT and CDR2 FQDESV (reference sequence). The CDR3 DNA reads TGTGCCAGCAGCTTCATCACTCTAACGGGACACAGCACCGGGGAGCTGTTTTTT. This gives the protein CASSFITLTGHSTGELFF. Full variable domain (remainder filled in from reference TRBV11-1 and TRBJ2-2): EAEVAQSPRYKITEKSQAVAFWCDPISGHATLYWYRQILGQGPELLVQFQDESVVDDSQLPKDRFSAERLKGVDSTLKIQPAELGDSAMYLCASSFITLTGHSTGELFFGEGSRLTVL.

The chain uses TRBV19 and TRBJ1-4; unclear D gene. The length of the CDR3 is 14 residues. CDR1 is LNHDA, CDR2 SQIVND, per germline (reference sequence). V was pared by 2 bases and J by 7 bases, with 11 bases between. This chain's CDR3 is CASSITSPSEKLFF. CDR3 nucleotides: TGTGCCAGTAGTATAACAAGCCCCAGTGAAAAACTGTTTTTT.

In DNA form, the CDR3 reads TGTGCCAGCAGCTTTACCTCGGGACCTGATCACAATGAGCAGTTCTTC. Its protein product is CASSFTSGPDHNEQFF. The chain has TRBV9 and TRBJ2-1; either TRBD1 or TRBD2 may fit D (5 bases each). The CDR3 contains 16 residues. V lost 4 bases and J lost 5, with 19 bases in between. Per germline, CDR1 SGDLS and CDR2 YYNGEE.

The chain's CDR3 is CASSLETGEIGYEQYF. CDR3 bases: TGTGCCAGCAGCTTAGAGACAGGGGAGATTGGGTACGAGCAGTACTTC. The V and J genes are TRBV7-9 and TRBJ2-7; TRBD1 matches 8 bases. This CDR3 comprises 16 residues. Germline-derived CDR1 and CDR2 are SEHNR and FQNEAQ (reference sequence). After removal of 1 base from V and 4 bases from J, the junction contained 9 bases not matched to a gene.

V and J are TRBV9 and TRBJ1-1, with D possibly TRBD1 on 6 matching bases. CDR3 size: 13 residues. Germline CDR1 reads SGDLS; CDR2 reads YYNGEE. V shed 6 bases and J shed 3 bases, with 12 bases lying between them. DNA for the CDR3: TGTGCCAGCACCAAGGACAGCCACACTGAAGCTTTCTTT. It codes for CASTKDSHTEAFF.

V and J are TRBV6-5 and TRBJ1-3, with D possibly being TRBD1 (6 bases). This CDR3 region has 14 residues. Germline CDR1 MNHEY, CDR2 SVGAGI. The V end was cut by 5 bases, the J end by 1 base, with 9 bases between. CDR3 residues: CASSGTGSGNTIYF. The CDR3, as DNA: TGTGCCAGCAGTGGAACAGGGTCTGGAAACACCATATATTTT.

In the case of this clone: Its ends do not fully match the called genes, so a read error is possible. The chain uses TRBV7-7 and TRBJ2-2; D unclear. CDR1 is SSHAT, CDR2 FNYEAQ, per germline (reference sequence). The CDR3 length is 14 residues. CDR3 amino acids: CASSPNMGTGELFF. The CDR3, as DNA: TGTGCTAGCAGCCCAAACATGGGTACCGGGGAGCTGTTTTTT.

The chain carries TRBV6-4 and TRBJ2-3; D call uncertain. The CDR3 consists of 15 residues. Germline assignment: CDR1 MRHNA and CDR2 SNTAGT. Trimming took 4 bases from V and 2 from J, leaving 13 bases between them. The CDR3 bases are TGTGCCAGCAGTGTAGCTGACTCACCCACAGATACGCAGTATTTT. This translates into CASSVADSPTDTQYF.

J is TRBJ2-7 and V is TRBV9; maybe TRBD2 (6 bases). V lost 0 bases and J lost 0, with 19 bases in between. The CDR3 loop spans 18 amino acids. CDR1 SGDLS and CDR2 YYNGEE come from the germline V gene. The CDR3 loop is CASSVADGSLFSSYEQYF. CDR3 DNA: TGTGCCAGCAGCGTAGCTGACGGGAGTCTGTTCAGCTCCTACGAGCAGTACTTC.

The V and J genes are TRBV18 and TRBJ1-3; perhaps TRBD1 as D (5 bases). Germline V gene data show CDR1 as KGHSH and CDR2 as LQKENI. The V and J ends lost 3 bases and 3 bases respectively, with 12 bases between them. The CDR3 consists of 15 residues. CDR3 coding DNA: TGTGCCAGCTCACCGCCGAGTAGGGGTGGAAACACCATATATTTT. Its translation is CASSPPSRGGNTIYF.

This chain uses TRBV18 with TRBJ2-5; 10 nucleotides match TRBD2. V shed 2 bases and J 2 bases; nucleotides not matched to a gene: 2. This CDR3 is 15 amino acids long. CDR1 is KGHSH and CDR2 is LQKENI in the germline V gene. The CDR3 coding sequence is TGTGCCAGCTCACCAGTTAGCGGGGGGCAAGAGACCCAGTACTTC. It specifies CASSPVSGGQETQYF.

This clone was counted only a few times. CDR3 amino acids: CASSQGDRGLNEKLFF. The CDR3 DNA follows: TGCGCCAGCAGCCAAGGGGACAGGGGATTGAATGAAAAACTGTTTTTT. This chain uses TRBV4-1 with TRBJ1-4; 10 bases map to TRBD1. This CDR3 region has 16 residues. After removal of 1 base from V and 5 bases from J, the junction contained 4 bases not matched to a gene. Looked up from germline, CDR1 is MGHRA and CDR2 is YSYEKL.

This chain joins TRBV30 and TRBJ1-2; TRBD1 matches at 8 bases. The V segment lost 2 bases and the J segment 6 bases; nucleotides outside the gene matches: 5. Germline lookup yields CDR1 GTSNPN and CDR2 SVGIG (reference sequence). The CDR3 contains 13 residues. The CDR3 sequence is CAWSPTGVDGYTF. DNA of the CDR3: TGTGCCTGGAGTCCGACAGGGGTGGATGGCTACACCTTC. The full variable domain, its missing parts supplied by reference TRBV30 and TRBJ1-2, is SQTIHQWPATLVQPVGSPLSLECTVEGTSNPNLYWYRQAAGRGLQLLFYSVGIGQISSEVPQNLSASRPQDRQFILSSKKLLLSDSGFYLCAWSPTGVDGYTFGSGTRLTVV.

The rearrangement joins TRBV9 to TRBJ1-4, with no clear D. Germline lookup yields CDR1 SGDLS and CDR2 YYNGEE. V was pared by 0 bases and J by 6 bases, with 18 bases between. The CDR3 covers 17 residues. In DNA, the CDR3 is TGTGCCAGCAGCGTAGAACCCATGTTATGGGGTGATGAAAAACTGTTTTTT. This translates into CASSVEPMLWGDEKLFF.

V is TRBV18 and J is TRBJ1-1; D unclear. The V end lost 0 bases, the J end lost 0 bases, and 11 bases lay between the germline ends. The V gene's germline CDR1 is KGHSH and CDR2 LQKENI. CDR3 length: 16 residues. CDR3 DNA sequence: TGTGCCAGCTCACCACCGTCTCAGACCATGAACACTGAAGCTTTCTTT. As protein: CASSPPSQTMNTEAFF.

This clone was counted once. V usage is TRBV28 and J usage is TRBJ1-2; no firm D call. The V gene lost 5 bases and the J gene lost 8 bases, with 12 bases spanning the gap. The CDR3 is made up of 12 amino acids. Looked up from germline, CDR1 is MDHEN and CDR2 is SYDVKM. The CDR3 here is CASSKRRTGYTF. The CDR3 DNA reads TGTGCCAGCAGTAAGAGAAGGACCGGCTACACCTTC.

The V and J genes are TRBV7-9 and TRBJ2-1; 16 positions match TRBD2. The trim removed 5 bases at V and 8 bases at J, leaving 3 bases unmatched. This CDR3 has 15 amino acids. Per the germline V gene, CDR1 is SEHNR and CDR2 is FQNEAQ (reference sequence). CDR3 in amino acids: CASSQGLAGGHEQFF. The DNA of the CDR3 is TGTGCCAGCAGCCAGGGACTAGCGGGAGGGCATGAGCAGTTCTTC.

The rearrangement uses TRBV18 and TRBJ2-2; D is perhaps TRBD2 (6 bases). Germline CDR1 is KGHSH and CDR2 is LQKENI. The CDR3 covers 13 residues. The germline V and J ends were trimmed by 3 bases and 4 bases, with 6 bases remaining between them. The CDR3 region has the DNA TGTGCCAGCTCACCGGGGGGCACCGGGGAGCTGTTTTTT. This gives the protein CASSPGGTGELFF. Using reference TRBV18 and TRBJ2-2 for the parts outside the CDR3, the full variable domain is NAGVMQNPRHLVRRRGQEARLRCSPMKGHSHVYWYRQLPEEGLKFMVYLQKENIIDESGMPKERFSAEFPKEGPSILRIQQVVRGDSAAYFCASSPGGTGELFFGEGSRLTVL.